Included here is one T cell receptor (beta chain) sequence, with context. What it binds is not known. This entry is derived from a study of T cell repertoires in cytomegalovirus infection. Turning to the study itself: Well-studied HLA-B-restricted epitopes and recently identified HLA-C-restricted epitopes of CMV were both used in the study. Carrying CMV and the relevant HLA type showed in public TCR beta signatures.

The CDR3 is made up of 15 amino acids. Germline V lookup: CDR1 MNHNS, CDR2 SASEGT. V was trimmed by 6 bases and J by 4 bases, leaving 16 bases between them. The study's findings and limits: Adding up the frequency of public TCR beta families identified people who carried CMV plus the relevant HLA.

TCRdb used MiXCR to reprocess the reads, holding one entry per CDR3 protein. The data show 310,000 or so distinct CDR3 sequences, with 20% to 25% seen just once and less than 15% held by the top ten. The sequencing used cultured PBMCs, collected from culture after CMV antigen stimulation. This sequence was found in a human donor in good health (CMV status not recorded). Some clones in this sample may be carry-over from other donors' samples. This chain links TRBV6-1 with TRBJ2-1; D is perhaps TRBD2 (5 bases). The CDR3 protein is CASRRGLGSYNEQFF. Here the CDR3 DNA reads TGTGCCAGCAGGAGAGGCCTTGGGAGTTACAATGAGCAGTTCTTC.